Below, 5 T cell receptor beta chains from the same sample are listed, as sequenced in a study of T-cell memory formation after mild COVID-19. TCRdb re-called the 5' RACE reads through MiXCR, storing one row per CDR3 protein. The sample comprises fewer than 400,000 distinct CDR3 sequences, roughly 13% of which are singletons, and roughly a fifth rests with the top ten. The sequenced sample consisted of PBMCs or a T cell subset sorted from them (not recorded which). The receptors were sampled from a man aged 18 to 30 who had mild COVID-19 (a few samples of this study predate the infection). Cell type and time point are not known.

In DNA, the CDR3 is TGTGCCAGCAGACAAAGGGGTTTGAGGGAGACCCAGTACTTC. Translated, it gives CASRQRGLRETQYF. V gene TRBV12-3 or TRBV12-4 combines with J gene TRBJ2-5; tentatively, D is TRBD1 (5 bases). The V and J ends lost 6 bases and 5 bases respectively, with 16 bases between them. The CDR3 runs 14 residues.

This clonotype was counted at least ten times. CDR3 sequence (DNA): TGTGCCAGTGCCCCAGGGGGCGTTCGCAATCAGCCCCAGCATTTT. It is translated as CASAPGGVRNQPQHF. The V call is TRBV19, the J call TRBJ1-5; 8 bases are a match to TRBD1. The CDR3 has 15 amino acids. The V segment lost 8 bases and the J segment 2 bases; nucleotides outside the gene matches: 8. Germline loops: CDR1 LNHDA, CDR2 SQIVND (reference sequence).

This clonotype has a count of ten or more. The chain recombines TRBV15 with TRBJ1-1; D unclear. The germline gives CDR1 LNHNV, CDR2 YYDKDF (reference sequence). This CDR3 spans 11 amino acids. Trimming removed 0 bases at V and 11 bases at J, with 7 bases between. The CDR3 region is CATSRDHLAFF. CDR3 nucleotide sequence: TGTGCCACCAGCAGAGATCACTTGGCTTTCTTT.

The V gene is TRBV7-3, the J gene TRBJ2-3; 7 bases align to TRBD1. In germline, CDR1 is SGHTA, CDR2 FQGTGA. This CDR3 is built from 15 residues. V was pared by 3 bases and J by 7 bases, with 10 bases of the junction left unmatched. CDR3 sequence (DNA): TGTGCCAGCAGCTTGAGACAGGGCCCGGACAATACGCAGTATTTT. This translates into CASSLRQGPDNTQYF.

The gene calls are TRBV7-2 and TRBJ2-1, with D unclear. Germline V gene lookup returns CDR1 SGHTA and CDR2 FQGNSA. The V end lost 2 bases, the J end lost 8 bases, and 10 bases lay between the germline ends. This CDR3 contains 13 residues. The CDR3 bases are TGTGCCAGCAGCTTACGGGCAGGAGATGAGCAGTTCTTC. It yields the protein CASSLRAGDEQFF.